This T cell receptor (beta chain) came from a study of CD8+ T cells in alopecia areata. Study-wide background: Treated individuals took tofacitinib by mouth, 5 to 10 mg twice daily.

RNA extraction was followed by reverse transcription into cDNA, which acted as the sequencing template. Some clones are missing from TCRdb's copy, which holds only in-frame ones; the method was immunoSEQ multiplex PCR. The repertoire has approximately 210,000 clones, roughly three fifths of them found once; the top ten carry 1.2%. Treatment reported: oral pan-JAK inhibitor, 5-10 mg twice daily. This clone was counted a single time. The junction had 7 bases not matched to a gene; V was cut back by 6 bases and J by 7 bases. This CDR3 comprises 13 residues. CDR1 LNHDA and CDR2 SQIVND come from the germline V gene (reference sequence).

Sequencing was performed on CD4+ T cells sorted from blood, taken between weeks 44 and 45, from a patient treated with tofacitinib. The chain recombines TRBV19 with TRBJ1-2; 8 bases fit TRBD1. The source of this sequence is a human donor with alopecia areata. The CDR3 DNA follows: TGTGCCAGTAGGAAGCAGGGGGCGTCTGGCTACACCTTC. It codes for CASRKQGASGYTF.